Sequencing of this T cell receptor (beta chain) was carried out in a study of beta chain features in type 1 diabetes. The CDR3 totals 13 residues. Looked up from germline, CDR1 is SGHRS and CDR2 is YFSETQ. The germline V and J ends were trimmed by 4 bases and 2 bases, with 9 bases remaining between them. Turning to this clone: What it binds is not known.

Overall study results and limits: Type 1 diabetes patients had moderately but significantly shorter TCRB CDR3s in all four CD4+ subsets.

cDNA synthesis used the whole RNA isolate, giving expressed TCRB sequences. Generated by immunoSEQ multiplex PCR, the TCRdb table keeps only in-frame clones and is missing some. This table has about 250,000 clones, approximately 11% appearing once. This sequence originates from a man aged 25 to 45 with type 1 diabetes. Sequenced: naive CD4+ T cells from blood. The chain couples TRBV5-1 to TRBJ1-2; D gene unclear. The CDR3 is CASSREPNYGYTF. CDR3 coding DNA: TGCGCCAGCAGCAGGGAGCCCAACTATGGCTACACCTTC. Based on the CDR3 plus reference TRBV5-1 and TRBJ1-2, the full variable domain is KAGVTQTPRYLIKTRGQQVTLSCSPISGHRSVSWYQQTPGQGLQFLFEYFSETQRNKGNFPGRFSGRQFSNSRSEMNVSTLELGDSALYLCASSREPNYGYTFGSGTRLTVV.